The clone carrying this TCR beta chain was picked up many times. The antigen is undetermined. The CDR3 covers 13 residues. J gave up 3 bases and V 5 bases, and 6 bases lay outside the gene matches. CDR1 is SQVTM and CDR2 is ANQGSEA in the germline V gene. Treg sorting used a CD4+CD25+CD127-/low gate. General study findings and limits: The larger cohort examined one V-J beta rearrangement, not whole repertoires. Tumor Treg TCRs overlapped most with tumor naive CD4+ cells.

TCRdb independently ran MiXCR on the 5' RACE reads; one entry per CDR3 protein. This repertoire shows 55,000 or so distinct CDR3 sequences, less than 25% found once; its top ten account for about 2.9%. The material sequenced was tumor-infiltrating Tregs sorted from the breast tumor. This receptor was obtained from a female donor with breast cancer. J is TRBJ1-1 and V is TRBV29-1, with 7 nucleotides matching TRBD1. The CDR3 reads CSVRKTGDTEAFF. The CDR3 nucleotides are TGCAGCGTTCGAAAAACAGGGGACACTGAAGCTTTCTTT.